This is a list of T cell receptor beta chains from one sample in a study of tumor-infiltrating lymphocytes in primary liver carcinoma. Each CDR3 protein gets one entry after TCRdb re-called the multiplex PCR reads with MiXCR. Of roughly 100,000 distinct CDR3 sequences listed, approximately 82% were seen once; the top ten hold about 20%. The sample was liver tumor tissue from sampling region 3. The receptors here all came from a man aged 40-50 years with primary liver carcinoma and hepatitis B virus infection. Each CDR3 is given with its conserved first and last residue. A D gene is named only where the DNA matches it firmly. Size is omitted from some rows. Given values are once, few, many or a class for expanded clones.

CDR3nt: TGTCTCAGCACCAATTCGGCGGTAGCCAAAAACATTCAGTACTTC
CDR3aa: CLSTNSAVAKNIQYF
j_gene: TRBJ2-4
v_gene: TRBV11-2
d_gene: NA
abundance: NA

CDR3nt: TGCAGTCCTAAGGACCCCTCCACAGATATGCAGTATTTT
CDR3aa: CSPKDPSTDMQYF
j_gene: TRBJ2-3
v_gene: TRBV20-1
d_gene: NA
abundance: NA

CDR3nt: TGTGTCAGCAGCCCGGAACGTTCCACCGGGGATCTGTTTTTT
CDR3aa: CVSSPERSTGDLFF
j_gene: TRBJ2-2
v_gene: TRBV4-2
d_gene: NA
abundance: NA

CDR3nt: TGCACCAGCAGTTTATGGGGCGGGAACATGGTCGAGCAGTACTTC
CDR3aa: CTSSLWGGNMVEQYF
j_gene: TRBJ2-7
v_gene: TRBV28
d_gene: NA
abundance: NA

CDR3nt: TGCGCCAGCAGCTCTAGCGGGGGGTACAATGAGCAGTTCTTC
CDR3aa: CASSSSGGYNEQFF
j_gene: TRBJ2-1
v_gene: TRBV5-1
d_gene: TRBD2
abundance: many

CDR3nt: TGCAGCGTTCGATGGGGCGCGACTGAAGCTTTCTTT
CDR3aa: CSVRWGATEAFF
j_gene: TRBJ1-1
v_gene: TRBV29-1
d_gene: NA
abundance: large

CDR3nt: TGTGCCAGCTCACGACCGGGAGCGGCGAATCAGCCCCAGCATTTT
CDR3aa: CASSRPGAANQPQHF
j_gene: TRBJ1-5
v_gene: TRBV18
d_gene: NA
abundance: NA

CDR3nt: TGTGCCAACAGCCCCGCCGGGACGGACCTTGGGGAGCTGTTTTTT
CDR3aa: CANSPAGTDLGELFF
j_gene: TRBJ2-2
v_gene: TRBV28
d_gene: NA
abundance: NA

CDR3nt: TGCACCAGTAGCCAAGTGGCTAGCGGGAGGACTGGTGAGACCCAGTACTTC
CDR3aa: CTSSQVASGRTGETQYF
j_gene: TRBJ2-5
v_gene: TRBV4-3
d_gene: TRBD2
abundance: NA

CDR3nt: TGTGCCAGCAGCTGTAACATGGGACTGAAGTATGGCTACACCTTC
CDR3aa: CASSCNMGLKYGYTF
j_gene: TRBJ1-2
v_gene: TRBV5-5
d_gene: NA
abundance: NA

CDR3nt: TGTGCCAGTAGTGCCGTAGCGGGATGGGTAGACAATGAACAGTTCTTC
CDR3aa: CASSAVAGWVDNEQFF
j_gene: TRBJ2-1
v_gene: TRBV14
d_gene: TRBD2
abundance: NA

CDR3nt: TGTGTCAGCAGGAGGGACAGGCAGTACAATGAGCAGTTATTC
CDR3aa: CVSRRDRQYNEQLF
j_gene: TRBJ2-1
v_gene: TRBV5-4
d_gene: TRBD1
abundance: once

CDR3nt: TGTGCCAACAGCTTAACGGTAGGGAACACTGAAGCTTTCTTT
CDR3aa: CANSLTVGNTEAFF
j_gene: TRBJ1-1
v_gene: TRBV11-3
d_gene: NA
abundance: NA

CDR3nt: TGTATCAGCAGCTCGGGACTAGCGGGATTATACAATGAGCAGTTTTTC
CDR3aa: CISSSGLAGLYNEQFF
j_gene: TRBJ2-1
v_gene: TRBV5-8
d_gene: TRBD2
abundance: NA

CDR3nt: TGTGCCAGCAGTGGACGACTACTAGCTGCCAATGAGCAGTTCTTC
CDR3aa: CASSGRLLAANEQFF
j_gene: TRBJ2-1
v_gene: TRBV6-2/TRBV6-3
d_gene: NA
abundance: NA

CDR3nt: TGTGCCAGCAGTTTAGTTGGGGCATATGAGAATGAGCAGTTCTTC
CDR3aa: CASSLVGAYENEQFF
j_gene: TRBJ2-1
v_gene: TRBV28
d_gene: NA
abundance: NA